This T cell receptor (beta chain) was found in a study of blood T cell repertoires in COVID-19. At the level of the study: Whether acute or convalescent, the COVID-19 samples came from the United States, Italy and Spain. T cells, B-cell-depleted T cells, or PBMCs provided the cDNA or gDNA that served as material.

Authors' analysis steps: Reference gene primer amplification gave estimated nucleated cell counts. Generated by immunoSEQ multiplex PCR, the TCRdb table keeps only in-frame clones and is missing some. V and J calls and clone size are given by that table; D and trimming were obtained from the DNA. The sample records 150,000 to 200,000 clones, about 89% being singletons. The germline V gene encodes CDR1 SGHRS and CDR2 YFSETQ. CDR3 length: 18 amino acids. V lost 1 base, J lost 4 bases, and 9 bases stayed unmatched. The TCR was taken from a man aged 65 to 79 with acute or convalescent COVID-19. The specimen was peripheral blood. The rearrangement joins TRBV5-1 to TRBJ2-2; TRBD1 agrees at 11 bases. The CDR3 sequence is CASSLYAGDRGFTGELFF. CDR3 DNA: TGCGCCAGCAGCTTGTACGCGGGGGACAGGGGGTTCACCGGGGAGCTGTTTTTT.